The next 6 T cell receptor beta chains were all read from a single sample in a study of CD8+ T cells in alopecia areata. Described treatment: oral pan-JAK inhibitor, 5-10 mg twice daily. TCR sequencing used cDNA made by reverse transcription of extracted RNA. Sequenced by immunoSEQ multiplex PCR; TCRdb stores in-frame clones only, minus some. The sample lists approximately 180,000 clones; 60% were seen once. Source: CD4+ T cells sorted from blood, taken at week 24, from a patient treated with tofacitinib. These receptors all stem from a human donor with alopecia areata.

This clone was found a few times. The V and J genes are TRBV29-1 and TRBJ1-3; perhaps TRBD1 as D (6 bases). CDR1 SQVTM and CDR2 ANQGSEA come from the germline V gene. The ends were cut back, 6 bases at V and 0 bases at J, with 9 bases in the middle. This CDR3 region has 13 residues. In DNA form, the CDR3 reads TGCAGCGTCGCGACAGGCTCTGGAAACACCATATATTTT. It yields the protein CSVATGSGNTIYF.

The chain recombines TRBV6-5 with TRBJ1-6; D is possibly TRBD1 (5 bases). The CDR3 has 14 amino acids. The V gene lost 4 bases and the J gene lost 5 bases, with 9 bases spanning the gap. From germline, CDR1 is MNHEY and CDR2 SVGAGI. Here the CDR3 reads CASSSGPDNSPLHF. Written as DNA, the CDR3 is TGTGCCAGCAGTTCGGGACCGGATAATTCACCCCTCCACTTT.

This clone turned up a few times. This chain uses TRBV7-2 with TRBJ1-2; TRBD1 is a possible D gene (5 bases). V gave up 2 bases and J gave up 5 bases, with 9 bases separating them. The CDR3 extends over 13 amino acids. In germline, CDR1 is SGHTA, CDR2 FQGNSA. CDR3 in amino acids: CASSLQGSYGYTF. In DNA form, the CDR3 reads TGTGCCAGCAGCTTACAGGGTAGTTATGGCTACACCTTC.

The CDR3 sequence: CASSPDSRNEKLFF. The CDR3 DNA follows: TGCGCCAGCAGTCCGGACAGCAGAAATGAAAAACTGTTTTTT. V and J are TRBV5-1 and TRBJ1-4, with D possibly being TRBD1 (6 bases). CDR1 and CDR2 (germline): SGHRS, YFSETQ. The V gene lost 5 bases and the J gene lost 5 bases, with 13 bases spanning the gap. This CDR3 comprises 14 residues.

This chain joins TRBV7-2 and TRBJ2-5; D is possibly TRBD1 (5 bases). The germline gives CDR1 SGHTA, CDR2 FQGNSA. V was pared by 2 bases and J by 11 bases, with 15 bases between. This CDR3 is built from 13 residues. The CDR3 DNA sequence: TGTGCCAGCAGCTTATTGCAGGGCAGAGAGCAGTACTTC. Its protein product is CASSLLQGREQYF.

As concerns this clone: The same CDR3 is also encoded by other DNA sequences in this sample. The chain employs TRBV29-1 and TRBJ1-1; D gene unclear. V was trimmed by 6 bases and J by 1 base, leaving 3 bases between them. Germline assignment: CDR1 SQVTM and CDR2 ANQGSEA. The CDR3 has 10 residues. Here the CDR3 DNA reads TGCAGCGTGAAGAACACTGAAGCTTTCTTT. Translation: CSVKNTEAFF. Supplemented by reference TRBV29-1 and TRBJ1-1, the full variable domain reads SAVISQKPSRDICQRGTSLTIQCQVDSQVTMMFWYRQQPGQSLTLIATANQGSEATYESGFVIDKFPISRPNLTFSTLTVSNMSPEDSSIYLCSVKNTEAFFGQGTRLTVV.